Presented here are 14 T cell receptor beta chains from one specimen sequenced in a study of T cells in Graves' hyperthyroidism and ophthalmopathy (dated by TCRdb to the late 2010s). Library construction relied on multiplex PCR. The run used an Illumina HiSeq 2000. The TCR beta CDR3 regions were amplified from RNA transcripts. For the first round of RT-PCR on the TCR CDR3, the HTBI primer set was used together with the Qiagen OneStep RT-PCR kit. The public reads were reprocessed in TCRdb via fastp at Q25 and MiXCR, keeping in-frame beta chains. Rows matching on CDR3 protein sequence are summarized as one entry with the most common DNA and genes. The sample records roughly 100,000 distinct CDR3 sequences, roughly 44% of which are singletons. The ten biggest clones cover roughly 24% of the sample. The source material was blood. These receptors were collected from a man between 35 and 55 years old with Graves' hyperthyroidism.

This clonotype was seen a few times. The chain links TRBV3-1 to TRBJ2-5; D gene unclear. The CDR3 covers 15 residues. V was clipped by 1 base and J by 1 base, with 10 bases between them. Germline assignment: CDR1 LGHDT and CDR2 YNNKEL (reference sequence). This CDR3 is CASSQARNGQETQYF. CDR3 DNA sequence: TGTGCCAGCAGCCAAGCCCGGAACGGCCAAGAGACCCAGTACTTC.

A remark on this clonotype: A much larger clone differs by one base, so this may be a read error. The chain joins TRBV5-1 to TRBJ2-3; tentative D call: TRBD2 (6 bases). The germline V and J ends were trimmed by 4 bases and 6 bases, with 24 bases remaining between them. Germline-derived CDR1 and CDR2 are SGHRS and YFSETQ. CDR3 length: 17 residues. CDR3 sequence (DNA): TGCGCCAGCAGCATGACTGTTCCGGGGGAGCCTATGGATACGCAGTATTTT. Amino acid sequence: CASSMTVPGEPMDTQYF.

This clonotype came up many times. The chain recombines TRBV4-1 with TRBJ2-2; D ambiguous. V was clipped by 1 base and J by 4 bases, with 4 bases between them. This CDR3 contains 13 residues. Looked up from germline, CDR1 is MGHRA and CDR2 is YSYEKL. DNA for the CDR3: TGCGCCAGCAGCCAAGGGCTCACCGGGGAGCTGTTTTTT. Residues: CASSQGLTGELFF.

The table lists this clonotype with a few counts. Lacking the conserved final phenylalanine or tryptophan, this CDR3 likely reflects a read error. The limits of the CDR3 on the DNA are not certain, so only TCRdb's listed CDR3 is given. This chain connects TRBV7-3 to TRBJ2-7; TRBD2, as called in the table, went unchecked against the DNA. Inclusive of both ends, the CDR3 amounts to 11 amino acids. Germline CDR1 is SGHTA and CDR2 is FQGTGA. CDR3 loop: CASSFSTYGTS.

The chain employs TRBV3-1 and TRBJ2-7, with 7 nucleotides matching TRBD1. There are 19 residues in the CDR3. Looked up from germline, CDR1 is LGHDT and CDR2 is YNNKEL (reference sequence). V gave up 0 bases and J gave up 7 bases; unmatched junction bases: 21. CDR3 loop: CASSQENPLGTVEVREQYF. The CDR3 DNA reads TGTGCCAGCAGCCAAGAGAACCCCCTCGGGACAGTTGAAGTCCGGGAGCAGTACTTC.

Details on this clonotype: The CDR3 does not end in the conserved phenylalanine or tryptophan, so this is likely a read error. This sequence joins TRBV5-1 and TRBJ1-1; D is uncertain. Germline V gene sequence: CDR1 SGHRS, CDR2 YFSETQ. This CDR3 is built from 14 residues. The CDR3 spells CASSPTWVNTEAFL. In DNA form, the CDR3 reads TGCGCCAGCAGCCCGACATGGGTGAACACGGAAGCTTTCCTT.

The chain links TRBV29-1 to TRBJ1-5; D perhaps matches TRBD1 (6 bases). CDR1 is SQVTM, CDR2 ANQGSEA, per germline. The CDR3 contains 17 residues. Between the trimmed V and J ends, which lost 7 bases and 0 bases, there was a span of 22 bases. The CDR3 nucleotides read TGCAGCGCCCCTGGAGGGGGGCCTACGTATAGCAATCAGCCCCAGCATTTT. Protein product: CSAPGGGPTYSNQPQHF.

The chain couples TRBV18 to TRBJ1-1; the match to TRBD1 covers 8 bases. V lost 3 bases, J lost 5 bases, and 8 bases stayed unmatched. The germline V gene encodes CDR1 KGHSH and CDR2 LQKENI. The CDR3 length is 15 residues. The CDR3 loop is CASSPPRTGKTEAFF. In DNA form, the CDR3 reads TGTGCCAGCTCACCCCCTAGGACAGGGAAAACTGAAGCTTTCTTT.

The table lists this clonotype with many counts. The chain carries TRBV6-6 and TRBJ2-1, with TRBD1 matching over 10 bases. CDR1 and CDR2 (germline): MNHNY, SVGAGI (reference sequence). This CDR3 has 16 residues. With V trimmed by 1 base and J by 7 bases, 7 bases remained unmatched. The DNA for the CDR3 is TGTGCCAGCAGTTACTTATTGGGACAGGGGTCAAATGAGCAGTTCTTC. This translates into CASSYLLGQGSNEQFF.

Many counts were recorded for this clonotype. The V and J genes are TRBV7-2 and TRBJ2-3; D not resolved. The CDR3 has 16 amino acids. Trimming took off 4 bases at V and 4 bases at J, with 18 bases between the two ends. Germline CDR1 SGHTA, CDR2 FQGNSA. CDR3 in amino acids: CASSSFSNARADTQYF. In DNA, the CDR3 is TGTGCCAGCAGCTCTTTTAGTAACGCTCGGGCAGATACGCAGTATTTT.

A word on this clonotype: This CDR3 fails to terminate in the conserved phenylalanine or tryptophan, so it likely reflects a read error. The J gene is TRBJ1-1, the V gene TRBV7-8, with no clear D. The CDR3 has 15 residues. The V end was cut by 5 bases, the J end by 7 bases, with 20 bases between. Germline CDR1 and CDR2: SGHVS and FQNEAQ. The CDR3, as DNA: TGTGCCAGCAGCGCTAGCGGGAGGGTCTACTTTGAAGCTTTCTCT. Residues: CASSASGRVYFEAFS.

There are many counts of this clonotype. The CDR3 region is CAIPRSLGIQYF. CDR3 DNA: TGTGCCATCCCCCGTTCTCTGGGCATTCAGTACTTC. The rearrangement joins TRBV7-3 to TRBJ2-4, with D unresolved. The CDR3 consists of 12 residues. The ends were cut back, 10 bases at V and 9 bases at J, with 16 bases in the middle. CDR1 and CDR2 from the germline V gene are SGHTA and FQGTGA.

The chain employs TRBV2 and TRBJ2-5; D is ambiguous. Germline V gives CDR1 SNHLY, CDR2 FYNNEI. V shed 5 bases and J shed 7 bases, with 5 bases lying between them. This CDR3 is 10 amino acids long. The CDR3 coding sequence is TGTGCCAGCAGTACCGGGACCCAGTACTTC. It is translated as CASSTGTQYF.

About this clonotype: Since a much larger clone is just one base distant, this may be a read error. CDR3 in amino acids: CASSLRYRWGNTGELSF. Written as DNA, the CDR3 is TGTGCCAGCAGCTTGAGGTACCGATGGGGGAACACCGGGGAGCTGTCTTTT. The V call is TRBV5-6, the J call TRBJ2-2; D may be TRBD1 or TRBD2 (5 bases each). Germline-derived CDR1 and CDR2 are SGHDT and YYEEEE. The CDR3 covers 17 residues.